The 20 T cell receptor beta chains in this list originate from one sample, sequenced in a study of blood T cell repertoires in COVID-19. TCRdb keeps only in-frame clones here, not all; method: immunoSEQ multiplex PCR. The sample lists around 620,000 clones; more than 80% were seen once. Sequencing was carried out using peripheral blood. The receptors were gathered from a woman between 18 and 29 years old with acute or convalescent COVID-19.

Of note for this clone: The junction does not match germline at one end; this may be a read error. The chain employs TRBV9 and TRBJ2-3; 8 bases are a match to TRBD1. The CDR3 extends over 15 amino acids. Per the germline V gene, CDR1 is SGDLS and CDR2 is YYNGEE. CDR3 region: CATSPGQGFTDTQYF. The CDR3 nucleotides are TGTGCCACCAGCCCCGGACAGGGATTTACGGATACGCAGTATTTT.

This clone is a singleton in its sample. The V and J genes are TRBV6-5 and TRBJ2-5, with D possibly being TRBD2 (5 bases). Germline values: CDR1 MNHEY, CDR2 SVGAGI. CDR3 length: 12 residues. V was shortened by 4 bases and J by 8 bases, with 11 bases between the two germline ends. The CDR3 sequence is CASSFGGSTQYF. The DNA of the CDR3 is TGTGCCAGCAGTTTTGGCGGGTCAACCCAGTACTTC.

This chain uses TRBV3-1 (or the pseudogene TRBV3-2) with TRBJ1-6; D is undetermined. In germline, CDR1 is LGHDT, CDR2 YNNKEL (reference sequence). The CDR3 totals 15 residues. Trimming removed 0 bases at V and 5 bases at J, with 8 bases between. The CDR3 bases are TGTGCCAGCAGCCAAGAAGGAGTAAATAATTCACCCCTCCACTTT. Translating gives CASSQEGVNNSPLHF.

The CDR3 reads CASSLKGAGNYEQYF. CDR3 nucleotides: TGTGCCAGCAGTTTAAAGGGGGCGGGTAACTACGAGCAGTACTTC. This chain joins TRBV27 and TRBJ2-7, with 7 bases fitting TRBD1. The germline V gene has CDR1 MNHEY and CDR2 SMNVEV (reference sequence). Germline trimming cut 2 bases from V and 3 bases from J; bases unmatched to any gene: 7. The CDR3 contains 15 residues.

J is TRBJ1-6 and V is TRBV3-1 (or the pseudogene TRBV3-2); 7 bases agree with TRBD1. The junction had 5 bases not matched to a gene; V was cut back by 4 bases and J by 11 bases. This CDR3 contains 13 residues. Germline CDR1 and CDR2: LGHDT and YNNKEL (reference sequence). CDR3 protein: CASSPTGPTPLHF. CDR3 DNA: TGTGCCAGCAGCCCGACAGGGCCCACACCCCTCCACTTT.

This clone is a singleton in its sample. The chain combines TRBV10-3 with TRBJ2-7; D is ambiguous. The V end was cut by 2 bases, the J end by 1 base, with 3 bases between. CDR3 length equals 12 residues. Germline V gene lookup returns CDR1 ENHRY and CDR2 SYGVKD. This chain's CDR3 is CAISETSYEQYF. CDR3 DNA sequence: TGTGCCATCAGTGAGACTTCCTACGAGCAGTACTTC.

The J gene is TRBJ1-1, the V gene TRBV20-1; D remains ambiguous. Germline assignment: CDR1 DFQATT and CDR2 SNEGSKA (reference sequence). V lost 5 bases and J 3 bases, leaving 4 bases between the germline ends. The CDR3 has 10 amino acids. The CDR3 sequence: CSASYTEAFF. CDR3 nucleotide sequence: TGCAGTGCTTCCTACACTGAAGCTTTCTTT.

This clone was seen once. The chain couples TRBV4-2 to TRBJ1-5; 10 bases are a match to TRBD1. CDR3 length equals 18 residues. Germline V lookup: CDR1 LGHNA, CDR2 YNFKEQ. J was trimmed by 5 bases and V by 3 bases; bases with no gene match: 13. CDR3 DNA sequence: TGTGCCAGCAGCCAGCGGCGATCGGGACAGGGGATTCATCAGCCCCAGCATTTT. It encodes CASSQRRSGQGIHQPQHF.

The chain is built from TRBV5-5 and TRBJ2-7; tentatively, D is TRBD2 (6 bases). Germline lookup yields CDR1 SGHKS and CDR2 YYEKEE (reference sequence). The V and J ends lost 4 bases and 4 bases respectively, with 18 bases between them. The CDR3 spans 15 residues. CDR3 nucleotides: TGTGCCAGCAGCCTAGGAGGGACGGACGCTTACGAGCAGTACTTC. As protein: CASSLGGTDAYEQYF. The full variable domain, completed using reference TRBV5-5 and TRBJ2-7, is DAGVTQSPTHLIKTRGQQVTLRCSPISGHKSVSWYQQVLGQGPQFIFQYYEKEERGRGNFPDRFSARQFPNYSSELNVNALLLGDSALYLCASSLGGTDAYEQYFGPGTRLTVT.

The J gene is TRBJ2-3, the V gene TRBV3-1 (or the pseudogene TRBV3-2); 12 nucleotides line up with TRBD2. From germline, CDR1 is LGHDT and CDR2 YNNKEL (reference sequence). CDR3 size: 16 residues. J was trimmed by 4 bases and V by 5 bases; bases with no gene match: 7. For the CDR3, the DNA is TGTGCCAGCAGCAAGACTAGCGGGGGAGGTTCAGATACGCAGTATTTT. It encodes CASSKTSGGGSDTQYF.

This clone was found once. The chain couples TRBV2 to TRBJ1-2; no firm D call. There are 11 residues in the CDR3. V was clipped by 4 bases and J by 10 bases, with 10 bases between them. Germline V gives CDR1 SNHLY, CDR2 FYNNEI. The CDR3: CASSGLSIYTF. The CDR3 bases are TGTGCCAGCAGTGGCTTGAGCATCTACACCTTC.

V and J are TRBV10-3 and TRBJ2-1, with 15 bases matching TRBD2. The CDR3 runs to 19 residues. J was trimmed by 0 bases and V by 3 bases; bases with no gene match: 6. Germline V gene lookup returns CDR1 ENHRY and CDR2 SYGVKD. This CDR3 reads CAISDGTSGGIPSYNEQFF. CDR3 nucleotides: TGTGCCATCAGTGACGGGACTAGCGGGGGGATCCCCTCCTACAATGAGCAGTTCTTC.

This clone appeared once. For the CDR3, the DNA is TGTGCCAGCGGGCCGGATAGCAATCAGCCCCAGCATTTT. This codes for CASGPDSNQPQHF. The chain carries TRBV2 and TRBJ1-5, with no clear D. The CDR3 runs 13 residues. V dropped 8 bases and J dropped 0 bases, with 8 bases sitting between them. The germline V gene has CDR1 SNHLY and CDR2 FYNNEI.

This chain uses TRBV7-9 with TRBJ2-1; possibly TRBD2 for D (6 bases). Germline loops: CDR1 SEHNR, CDR2 FQNEAQ (reference sequence). The CDR3 is made up of 14 amino acids. V was cut by 7 bases and J by 5 bases, with 15 bases left in between. The CDR3 region has the DNA TGTGCCAGCACCCCACCGGGACTTAACAATGAGCAGTTCTTC. Translated: CASTPPGLNNEQFF.

V is TRBV29-1 and J is TRBJ2-7, with 9 bases that match TRBD1. J gave up 2 bases and V 0 bases, and 5 bases lay outside the gene matches. The CDR3 contains 15 residues. Germline loops: CDR1 SQVTM, CDR2 ANQGSEA. CDR3 region: CSVEDIGQGTYEQYF. CDR3 nucleotides: TGCAGCGTTGAAGATATCGGACAGGGGACCTACGAGCAGTACTTC.

This clone was recorded only once. The rearrangement joins TRBV3-1 (or the pseudogene TRBV3-2) to TRBJ1-5; 9 positions match TRBD1. From germline, CDR1 is LGHDT and CDR2 YNNKEL (reference sequence). V trimming: 0 bases; J trimming: 14 bases; junction bases outside the gene matches: 2. This CDR3 has 12 residues. The DNA of the CDR3 is TGTGCCAGCAGCCAAGAGGGACAGGGAGAGCATTTT. Protein product: CASSQEGQGEHF.

V gene TRBV4-1 combines with J gene TRBJ2-7; D possibly corresponds to TRBD2 (6 bases). The CDR3 contains 15 residues. Per germline, CDR1 MGHRA and CDR2 YSYEKL. Trimming left V 1 base short and J 4 bases short, with 14 bases between. The CDR3: CASSQAPGTPYEQYF. The CDR3 DNA follows: TGCGCCAGCAGCCAAGCGCCCGGGACTCCATACGAGCAGTACTTC.

V gene TRBV4-2 combines with J gene TRBJ2-2, with TRBD2 identical over 8 bases. Per the germline V gene, CDR1 is LGHNA and CDR2 is YNFKEQ. The CDR3 loop spans 17 amino acids. Losses at the gene ends were 0 bases for V and 4 bases for J; bases not matched to a gene: 7. As DNA, the CDR3 is TGTGCCAGCAGCCAAGATTACGGCGGGGGGTTCACCGGGGAGCTGTTTTTT. Translation: CASSQDYGGGFTGELFF.

The chain links TRBV6-6 to TRBJ1-6, with 7 bases that match TRBD1. Per the germline V gene, CDR1 is MNHNY and CDR2 is SVGAGI (reference sequence). The CDR3 runs 13 residues. V was pared by 4 bases and J by 7 bases, with 1 base of the junction left unmatched. DNA for the CDR3: TGTGCCAGCAGTTCACAGGGGAATTCACCCCTCCACTTT. Protein sequence: CASSSQGNSPLHF.

The chain joins TRBV5-3 to TRBJ1-4; 11 positions agree with TRBD1. TRBV5-3 carries the ORF label, with uncertain function. The V segment lost 2 bases and the J segment 5 bases; nucleotides outside the gene matches: 8. The CDR3 length is 17 residues. CDR3: CARSLLGQGGRNEKLFF. The CDR3 region has the DNA TGTGCCAGAAGCTTACTGGGACAGGGGGGCCGCAATGAAAAACTGTTTTTT.